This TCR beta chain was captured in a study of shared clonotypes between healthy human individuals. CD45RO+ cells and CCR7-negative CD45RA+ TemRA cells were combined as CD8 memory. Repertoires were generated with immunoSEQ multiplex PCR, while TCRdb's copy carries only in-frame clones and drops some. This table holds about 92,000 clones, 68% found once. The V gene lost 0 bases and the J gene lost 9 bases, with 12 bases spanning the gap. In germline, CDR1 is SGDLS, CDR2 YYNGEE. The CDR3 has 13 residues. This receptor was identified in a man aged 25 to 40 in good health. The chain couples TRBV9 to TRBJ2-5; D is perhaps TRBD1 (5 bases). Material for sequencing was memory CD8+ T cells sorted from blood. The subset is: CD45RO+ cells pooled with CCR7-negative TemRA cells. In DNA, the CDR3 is TGTGCCAGCAGCGTAGACCCCCAAGGGGCCCAGTACTTC. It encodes CASSVDPQGAQYF. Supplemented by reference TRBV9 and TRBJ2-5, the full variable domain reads DSGVTQTPKHLITATGQRVTLRCSPRSGDLSVYWYQQSLDQGLQFLIQYYNGEERAKGNILERFSAQQFPDLHSELNLSSLELGDSALYFCASSVDPQGAQYFGPGTRLLVL.